The entry below gives a single T cell receptor beta chain sequence along with its context. The clone's antigen remains unknown. Nothing much larger sits one base from this clone, and base qualities are not available. V is reduced by 4 bases and J by 8 bases, leaving a spacing of 5 bases between them. Counted from cysteine to phenylalanine, this CDR3 has 11 amino acids. Only the CDR3 region is kept as DNA, spanning 33 bases read in frame from base 1. The germline V gene (reference sequence) sets CDR1 to MNHNY and CDR2 to SVGAGI. The data are from a study of shared clonotypes between healthy human individuals (dated by TCRdb to 2018 to 2020). Notes on the research overall: The cohort included a few men and a couple of women between 18 and 49 years of age. To increase sequencing depth and limit assay-specific biases, different laboratories used diverse techniques to prepare libraries and sequence TCR repertoires. Leukapheresis yielded between about 0.85 and 9.5 billion PBMCs per donor. Blood TCR repertoires of about 5 healthy adults were deeply sequenced to estimate repertoire size and the extent of clonotype sharing between individuals. Points the paper makes about the study in general: The small number of donors limited the genetic and exposure-history diversity represented. Sampling was restricted to blood, and TCR repertoires in tissue are likely to differ from TCR repertoires in blood. Pairwise subsampling indicated that sequencing depth was expected to affect the degree of clonotype sharing among donors.

Healthy HIV-negative adults with no recently reported acute infections or vaccinations were included as donors. Every donor was a Caucasian adult residing in Nashville, Tennessee, USA. For unsorted samples, tens of millions of PBMCs were counted and genomic DNA was extracted with the QIAamp DNA Blood Mini kit. Blood was obtained by leukapheresis, after which PBMCs were separated by Ficoll-Histopaque density gradient centrifugation and cryopreserved in liquid nitrogen vapor phase. Using the deep immunoSEQ assay, multiplex PCR amplified TCR CDR3 regions from genomic DNA. Extracted genomic DNA from each cell subset was distributed evenly across all wells of several immunoSEQ 96-well plates, and each plate was treated as a replicate. Each replicate PCR for unsorted PBMC received approximately 300 ng genomic DNA, equal to tens of thousands of T cell genomes. Unsorted PBMC genomic DNA was sequenced across ten immunoSEQ deep assay plates. The purified libraries were quantified using a Qubit 3.0 fluorometer, sized with a Bioanalyzer 2100, and then quantified again using the KAPA Library Quantification kit. A separate single-read 150-cycle Illumina NextSeq 550 flow cell was used to sequence each immunoSEQ 96-well plate. On the authors' methods: Because the immunoSEQ output included only junctional sequences and no quality scores, the filtering could not be the same as the filtering used for full-length reads. Sequences were annotated with PyIR, a Python wrapper for IgBLAST v1.9, and V/J genes and CDR3 were assigned using IMGT germline references. Reads were removed for weak V/J assignments (E-value above 1e-6), missing CDR3, stop codons, out-of-frame junctions, or ambiguous translated residues. V3J clonotypes were defined by identical inferred V gene, J gene, and CDR3 amino acid sequence. To compute the percentage overlap between repertoires, the number of shared unique clonotypes was divided by the size of the smaller repertoire. Richness of each repertoire was evaluated using RTK rarefaction, the Chao1 estimator, and Recon v2.1 estimates of unobserved clonotypes. What TCRdb holds here is the immuneACCESS table cut down to in-frame rearrangements. Part of the clones is not present; checked against another copy, under half of the missing clones reflect an unresolved V gene, and the others are unexplained. That table supplies the V and J calls and clone size; D and trimming were determined from the DNA. The sample yields a few hundred thousand clones; 70% to 80% were counted once. 12% of the sample is in the top ten clones.

The chain couples TRBV6-6 to TRBJ2-2; the D gene cannot be named for sure. Sequenced: PBMCs. The clonotype was recovered from a woman aged 35 to 49 in good health. Some clones in this sample may be carry-over from other donors' samples. The CDR3 reads CASSWIGELFF. The bases read TGTGCCAGCAGTTGGATAGGGGAGCTGTTTTTT.